This is a list of T cell receptor beta chains from one sample in a study of CD8 T cells in ankylosing spondylitis. TCRdb re-called the 5' RACE reads with MiXCR, one entry per CDR3 protein. Counted here are about 420,000 distinct CDR3 sequences, around 22% occurring once; the ten biggest clones make up approximately 15%. The specimen sequenced was blood, either unsorted or a sorted T cell fraction (not recorded which). All receptors derive from a male donor with ankylosing spondylitis. Each CDR3 is given with its conserved first and last residue. The order of the fields is D gene, V gene, clone size, J gene, CDR3 protein, CDR3 DNA. D genes are given only for firm matches. Clone size is stated in some rows and not others, as once, few, many or a class when expanded.

>NA|TRBV28|NA|TRBJ2-1
CASSLPYNEQFF
TGTGCCAGCAGTTTACCCTACAATGAGCAGTTCTTC
>NA|TRBV12-3/TRBV12-4|many|TRBJ1-2
CASSSLRTASGYTF
TGTGCCAGCAGTTCCCTACGGACGGCCTCTGGCTACACCTTC
>NA|TRBV5-1|NA|TRBJ1-5
CASSRTDPTNQPQHF
TGCGCCAGCAGCCGAACTGACCCGACCAATCAGCCCCAGCATTTT
>NA|TRBV11-3|few|TRBJ2-5
CASSTSRATETQYF
TGTGCCAGCAGTACATCCCGGGCGACAGAGACCCAGTACTTC
>TRBD1|TRBV7-9|NA|TRBJ2-7
CASSLVGPTGGEQYF
TGTGCCAGCAGCTTAGTTGGACCGACAGGGGGAGAGCAGTACTTC
>NA|TRBV21-1|NA|TRBJ2-7
CAISSGSSYEQYF
TGTGCCATCTCTAGCGGGAGCTCCTACGAGCAGTACTTC
>NA|TRBV20-1|NA|TRBJ2-3
CSNRKTGTVDWVNTQYF
TGCAGCAATCGTAAAACCGGGACCGTCGATTGGGTGAATACGCAGTATTTT
>NA|TRBV29-1|NA|TRBJ2-3
CRVGGFRVSTDTQYF
TGCAGAGTTGGCGGGTTCCGTGTAAGCACAGATACGCAGTATTTT
>NA|TRBV6-1|NA|TRBJ1-3
CASMRSSGNTIYF
TGTGCCAGTATGAGAAGCTCTGGAAACACCATATATTTT
>NA|TRBV7-2|few|TRBJ1-1
CASSLGGGVTEAFF
TGTGCCAGCAGCTTAGGTGGTGGGGTAACTGAAGCTTTCTTT
>NA|TRBV6-1|NA|TRBJ2-3
CASGVELSTDTQYF
TGTGCCAGCGGGGTGGAGCTGAGCACAGATACGCAGTATTTT
>NA|TRBV5-1|many|TRBJ2-5
CASTPSGWQETQYF
TGCGCCAGCACCCCTTCTGGTTGGCAAGAGACCCAGTACTTC
>TRBD2|TRBV6-1|NA|TRBJ2-3
CASSGRRADTQYF
TGTGCCAGCAGCGGGAGGAGGGCAGATACGCAGTATTTT
>NA|TRBV7-2|few|TRBJ1-2
CASSLAQGYNYGYTF
TGTGCCAGCAGCTTAGCGCAGGGTTATAACTATGGCTACACCTTC
>NA|TRBV2|NA|TRBJ1-6
CASSEDRAGNSPLHF
TGTGCCAGCAGTGAAGACCGGGCGGGGAATTCACCCCTCCACTTT
>NA|TRBV7-2|few|TRBJ1-4
CASSLFTGFSNEKLFF
TGTGCCAGCAGCTTGTTTACAGGGTTTTCTAATGAAAAACTGTTTTTT
>NA|TRBV7-2|few|TRBJ2-3
CASSLGISGRTDTQYF
TGTGCCAGCAGCCTAGGGATAAGCGGACGCACAGATACGCAGTATTTT
>NA|TRBV29-1|many|TRBJ2-3
CSVDSLGDTQYF
TGCAGCGTTGACTCATTGGGGGATACGCAGTATTTT
>TRBD1|TRBV5-6|NA|TRBJ2-7
CASSMTGATYEQYF
TGTGCCAGCAGCATGACAGGGGCGACCTACGAGCAGTACTTC
>NA|TRBV7-2|NA|TRBJ2-7
CASSSPGQTYEQYF
TGTGCCAGCAGCTCGCCGGGACAAACCTACGAGCAGTACTTC
>TRBD1|TRBV10-3|NA|TRBJ2-2
CAIRDTGGTGELFF
TGTGCCATCAGGGATACAGGGGGGACCGGGGAGCTGTTTTTT
>NA|TRBV2|NA|TRBJ2-3
CASSDQGKGSDTQYF
TGTGCCAGCAGTGATCAGGGGAAGGGTTCGGATACGCAGTATTTT
>NA|TRBV6-1|few|TRBJ1-6
CASRRAGTLNSPLHF
TGTGCCAGCCGGCGGGCAGGAACCCTAAATTCACCCCTCCACTTT
>NA|TRBV9|NA|TRBJ2-5
CASSVASTQETQYF
TGTGCCAGCAGCGTCGCTAGCACCCAAGAGACCCAGTACTTC
>NA|TRBV29-1|many|TRBJ2-2
CSGGNGGHGELFF
TGCAGCGGGGGCAACGGGGGTCACGGGGAGCTGTTTTTT
>NA|TRBV5-1|NA|TRBJ2-1
CASSLVREPHNEQFF
TGCGCCAGCAGCTTGGTAAGGGAACCTCACAATGAGCAGTTCTTC
>NA|TRBV27|NA|TRBJ1-5
CASSLEGRLQPQHF
TGTGCCAGCAGTTTAGAGGGCCGCCTTCAGCCCCAGCATTTT
>TRBD2|TRBV28|NA|TRBJ2-1
CASTLSGLAGESEQFF
TGTGCCAGCACCCTCTCGGGACTAGCGGGAGAGAGTGAGCAGTTCTTC
>TRBD2|TRBV28|NA|TRBJ2-2
CASSLPTSGSGIGELFF
TGTGCCAGCAGTTTACCAACTAGCGGGAGTGGTATCGGGGAGCTGTTTTTT
>NA|TRBV30|NA|TRBJ2-3
CAWSVRAGSTDTQYF
TGTGCCTGGAGTGTAAGGGCGGGATCCACAGATACGCAGTATTTT
>TRBD1|TRBV5-1|few|TRBJ2-5
CASSGGQDQETQYF
TGCGCCAGCAGTGGGGGACAGGACCAAGAGACCCAGTACTTC
>NA|TRBV7-9|few|TRBJ2-7
CASSSGTPDYEQYF
TGTGCCAGCAGCTCCGGGACTCCGGACTACGAGCAGTACTTC
>NA|TRBV10-2|NA|TRBJ1-5
CASGSGGNSNQPQHF
TGCGCCAGCGGGAGCGGGGGAAATAGCAATCAGCCCCAGCATTTT
>TRBD2|TRBV20-1|NA|TRBJ2-2
CSAAQTSGTNTGELFF
TGCAGTGCTGCCCAGACTAGCGGGACGAACACCGGGGAGCTGTTTTTT
>NA|TRBV11-2|few|TRBJ2-7
CASSSLREALAGSYEQYF
TGTGCCAGCAGCTCGCTGAGGGAAGCCTTGGCCGGGTCCTACGAGCAGTACTTC
>NA|TRBV6-2/TRBV6-3|NA|TRBJ2-3
CASRLVGPDTQYF
TGTGCCAGCAGACTCGTGGGCCCAGATACGCAGTATTTT
>NA|TRBV12-3/TRBV12-4|many|TRBJ2-7
CASSPDGVPWEQYF
TGTGCCAGCAGTCCGGACGGGGTCCCGTGGGAGCAGTACTTC
>TRBD1|TRBV29-1|many|TRBJ1-1
CSITGTGAEAFF
TGCAGCATCACCGGGACAGGGGCTGAAGCTTTCTTT
>NA|TRBV7-9|NA|TRBJ1-4
CASSLGGGEKLFF
TGTGCCAGCAGCTTAGGAGGCGGTGAAAAACTGTTTTTT
>NA|TRBV9|NA|TRBJ2-1
CASSVGSAIYNEQFF
TGTGCCAGCAGCGTAGGGAGCGCGATCTACAATGAGCAGTTCTTC
>TRBD2|TRBV7-2|NA|TRBJ2-1
CASSLDGLAGNEQFF
TGTGCCAGCAGCTTAGACGGACTAGCGGGAAATGAGCAGTTCTTC
>TRBD2|TRBV7-9|few|TRBJ2-3
CASVTSGNTDTQYF
TGTGCCAGCGTGACTAGCGGGAACACAGATACGCAGTATTTT